Shown below are 3 T cell receptor beta chains from a single sample sequenced in a study of blood T cells in healthy people across ages. A second PCR of roughly 6 to 12 cycles used a sample-barcoded 5' primer and a J-beta primer mix. From the 5' RACE reads, TCRdb called clonotypes with MiXCR, one entry per CDR3 protein. The profile shows roughly 1.7 million distinct CDR3 sequences, around 36% of them singletons. What was sequenced was blood. The source of these receptors is a woman in her thirties in good health.

This chain connects TRBV18 to TRBJ2-7, with D possibly TRBD1 on 5 matching bases. Germline CDR1 KGHSH, CDR2 LQKENI. Trimming removed 4 bases at V and 5 bases at J, with 12 bases between. The CDR3 consists of 13 residues. This CDR3 is CASSLMDTDEQYF. The CDR3 bases are TGTGCCAGCTCACTTATGGACACCGACGAGCAGTACTTC.

This clonotype appeared a few times. The genes are TRBV15 and TRBJ2-2; TRBD2 agrees at 10 bases. V shed 5 bases and J 5 bases; nucleotides not matched to a gene: 8. This CDR3 has 16 amino acids. Germline V lookup: CDR1 LNHNV, CDR2 YYDKDF (reference sequence). CDR3 sequence: CATSPDLAGATGELFF. The CDR3 DNA reads as TGTGCCACCAGCCCAGATCTAGCGGGAGCTACCGGGGAGCTGTTTTTT.

The gene calls are TRBV4-2 and TRBJ2-7; 8 bases line up with TRBD2. This CDR3 is built from 18 residues. Trimming took 1 base from V and 2 from J; bases not matched to a gene: 13. Germline assignment: CDR1 LGHNA and CDR2 YNFKEQ. As DNA, the CDR3 is TGTGCCAGCAGCCAAGGCTGGGCGGCGGGGGGTCTTACCTACGAGCAGTACTTC. Residues: CASSQGWAAGGLTYEQYF.